The present entry profiles one T cell receptor (beta chain) with its context. Its antigen is unknown. Trimming removed 0 bases from V and 8 bases from J, with 14 bases in between. Germline V gene sequence: CDR1 SGHRS, CDR2 YFSETQ. This CDR3 has 14 residues. This sample is part of a study of T-cell memory formation after mild COVID-19. Study as a whole: The two donors had largely donor-specific TCR clusters. Whole-study results and caveats: Second-wave clones that peaked on day 37 lacked confirmed SARS-CoV-2 specificity.

From the 5' RACE reads, TCRdb called clonotypes with MiXCR, one entry per CDR3 protein. Among approximately 490,000 distinct CDR3 sequences listed, around 21% were seen once. The rearrangement joins TRBV5-1 to TRBJ1-1; no reliable D call. The source of this sequence is an adult woman who had mild COVID-19 (a few samples of this study predate the infection). Cell type and time point are not known. Sample: PBMCs or a T cell subset sorted from them (not recorded which). CDR3 bases: TGCGCCAGCAGCTTGGGGACCGACGATAACGAAGCTTTCTTT. This translates into CASSLGTDDNEAFF.